The rows below give T cell receptor beta chains drawn from one sample of a study of blood T cells in healthy people across ages. TCRdb reanalysed the 5' RACE reads using MiXCR and keeps one entry per CDR3 protein. The sample holds some 880,000 distinct CDR3 sequences, about 34% seen once. Sequenced input: blood. These receptors came from a young man in good health. The CDR3 runs from the conserved cysteine through the conserved F or W. Fields, in order: J gene, clone size, V gene, D gene, CDR3 DNA, CDR3 protein. D genes are given only for firm matches. Size is stated for part of the rows, as once, few or many counts, or as a class when the clone is expanded.

J: TRBJ2-1
size: few
V: TRBV14
D: TRBD1
DNA: TGTGCCAGCGGGTTGACAGGGAACCATGAGCAGTTCTTC
CDR3: CASGLTGNHEQFF

J: TRBJ1-6
size: few
V: TRBV4-3
D: NA
DNA: TGCGCCAGCAGCCAAGATCACGATGATAATTCACCCCTCCACTTT
CDR3: CASSQDHDDNSPLHF

J: TRBJ2-1
size: few
V: TRBV5-5
D: NA
DNA: TGTGCCAGCAGCTTGGGGTATACCCTTGGGGGATACAATGAGCAGTTCTTC
CDR3: CASSLGYTLGGYNEQFF

J: TRBJ2-5
size: many
V: TRBV9
D: TRBD2
DNA: TGTGCCAGCAGCACCCTATCCGGGACTAGCGGGTTCGGTGGTGAGACCCAGTACTTC
CDR3: CASSTLSGTSGFGGETQYF

J: TRBJ1-5
size: few
V: TRBV5-6
D: NA
DNA: TGTGCCAGCAGCTCCTTCGGGGGCAGCCAGCCCCAGCATTTT
CDR3: CASSSFGGSQPQHF

J: TRBJ2-3
size: many
V: TRBV24-1
D: NA
DNA: TGTGCCACCAGTGATTTGCAATTTGGTGGGACAGATACGCAGTATTTT
CDR3: CATSDLQFGGTDTQYF

J: TRBJ2-3
size: NA
V: TRBV7-7
D: NA
DNA: TGTGCCAGCAGCCTGAAACTAGGCTGGGATGCAGATACGCAGTATTTT
CDR3: CASSLKLGWDADTQYF

J: TRBJ1-1
size: NA
V: TRBV6-2/TRBV6-3
D: NA
DNA: TGTGCCAGCAGTCCCCCCAGCAACCCTGAAGCTTTCTTT
CDR3: CASSPPSNPEAFF

J: TRBJ2-1
size: NA
V: TRBV4-1
D: NA
DNA: TGCGCCAGCAGCCAAGAAAGGACTACCTGGGAGCAGTTCTTC
CDR3: CASSQERTTWEQFF

J: TRBJ1-1
size: NA
V: TRBV10-3
D: TRBD1
DNA: TGTGCCATCAGTGGGACAGGGAGTAGGATGAAAGCTTTCTTT
CDR3: CAISGTGSRMKAFF

J: TRBJ2-1
size: few
V: TRBV5-6
D: NA
DNA: TGTGCCAGCAGCACTAGGGACCCGCTGAATGAGCAGTTCTTC
CDR3: CASSTRDPLNEQFF

J: TRBJ2-2
size: NA
V: TRBV7-9
D: NA
DNA: TGTGCCAGCAGCTTAGACGCGGGTGCCACCGGGGAGCTGTTTTTT
CDR3: CASSLDAGATGELFF

J: TRBJ2-1
size: NA
V: TRBV7-8
D: NA
DNA: TGTGCCAGCAGCCCACTGCAGGGGGAGCAGTTCTTC
CDR3: CASSPLQGEQFF

J: TRBJ1-2
size: NA
V: TRBV10-3
D: TRBD1
DNA: TGTGCCATCAAACAGGGGAGTATGGGTGGCTACACCTTC
CDR3: CAIKQGSMGGYTF

J: TRBJ2-7
size: once
V: TRBV9
D: TRBD1
DNA: TGTGCCAGCAGCCCCAGGGACAGACCCCCCTACGAGCAGTACTTC
CDR3: CASSPRDRPPYEQYF

J: TRBJ2-1
size: once
V: TRBV6-4
D: TRBD2
DNA: TGTGCCAGCAGCGCCGGGACTAGCGGGGTTGATGAGCAGTTCTTC
CDR3: CASSAGTSGVDEQFF

J: TRBJ1-1
size: many
V: TRBV7-2
D: TRBD1
DNA: TGTGCCAGCAGCCCACAGGGGGGGAACACTGAAGCTTTCTTT
CDR3: CASSPQGGNTEAFF

J: TRBJ1-1
size: many
V: TRBV15
D: NA
DNA: TGTGCCACCAGCAGAGATCGGAGTTCTATCGGGAGCGCTGAAGCTTTCTTT
CDR3: CATSRDRSSIGSAEAFF

J: TRBJ2-3
size: NA
V: TRBV2
D: NA
DNA: TGTGCCAGCAGTAGGCTACCGGAAGATACGCAGTATTTT
CDR3: CASSRLPEDTQYF

J: TRBJ2-5
size: few
V: TRBV12-3/TRBV12-4
D: TRBD1
DNA: TGTGCCAGCAGAGCCGGGACAGGGGTGTCGGGAGAGACCCAGTACTTC
CDR3: CASRAGTGVSGETQYF

J: TRBJ1-5
size: NA
V: TRBV9
D: NA
DNA: TGTGCCAGCAGTCAAACAGGGAATGGCAATCAGCCCCAGCATTTT
CDR3: CASSQTGNGNQPQHF

J: TRBJ2-1
size: few
V: TRBV20-1
D: NA
DNA: TGCAGTGCCCAGCCGGTCGATGAGCAGTTCTTC
CDR3: CSAQPVDEQFF